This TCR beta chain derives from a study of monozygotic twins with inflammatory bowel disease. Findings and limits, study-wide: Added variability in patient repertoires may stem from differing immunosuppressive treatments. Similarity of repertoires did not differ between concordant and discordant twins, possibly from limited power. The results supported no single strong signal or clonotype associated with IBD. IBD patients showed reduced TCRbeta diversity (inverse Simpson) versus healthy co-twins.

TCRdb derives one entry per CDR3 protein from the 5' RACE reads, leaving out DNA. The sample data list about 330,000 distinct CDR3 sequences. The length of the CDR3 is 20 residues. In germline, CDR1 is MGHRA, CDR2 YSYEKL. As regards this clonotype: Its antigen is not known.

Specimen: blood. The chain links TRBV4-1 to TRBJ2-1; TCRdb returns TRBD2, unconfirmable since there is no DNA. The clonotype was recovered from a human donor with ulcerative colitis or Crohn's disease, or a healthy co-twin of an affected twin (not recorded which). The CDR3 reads CASSQPPGAIAGNSYNEQFF.